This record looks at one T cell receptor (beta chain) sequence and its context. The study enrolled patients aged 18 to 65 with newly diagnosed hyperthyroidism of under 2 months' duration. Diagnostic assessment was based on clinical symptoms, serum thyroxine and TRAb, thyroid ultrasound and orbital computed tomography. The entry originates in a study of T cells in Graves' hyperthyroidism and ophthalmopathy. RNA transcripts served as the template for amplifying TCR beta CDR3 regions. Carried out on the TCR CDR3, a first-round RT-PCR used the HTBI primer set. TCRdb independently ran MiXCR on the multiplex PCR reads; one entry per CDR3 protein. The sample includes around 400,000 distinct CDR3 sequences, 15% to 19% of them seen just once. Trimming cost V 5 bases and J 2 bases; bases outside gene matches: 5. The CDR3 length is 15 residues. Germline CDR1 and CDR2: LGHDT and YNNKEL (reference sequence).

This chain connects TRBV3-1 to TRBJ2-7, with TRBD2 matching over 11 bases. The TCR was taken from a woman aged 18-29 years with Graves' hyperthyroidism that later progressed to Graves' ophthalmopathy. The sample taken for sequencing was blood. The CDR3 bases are TGTGCCAGCAGCAAAATAGCGGGAGGGCCCTACGAGCAGTACTTC. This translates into CASSKIAGGPYEQYF.